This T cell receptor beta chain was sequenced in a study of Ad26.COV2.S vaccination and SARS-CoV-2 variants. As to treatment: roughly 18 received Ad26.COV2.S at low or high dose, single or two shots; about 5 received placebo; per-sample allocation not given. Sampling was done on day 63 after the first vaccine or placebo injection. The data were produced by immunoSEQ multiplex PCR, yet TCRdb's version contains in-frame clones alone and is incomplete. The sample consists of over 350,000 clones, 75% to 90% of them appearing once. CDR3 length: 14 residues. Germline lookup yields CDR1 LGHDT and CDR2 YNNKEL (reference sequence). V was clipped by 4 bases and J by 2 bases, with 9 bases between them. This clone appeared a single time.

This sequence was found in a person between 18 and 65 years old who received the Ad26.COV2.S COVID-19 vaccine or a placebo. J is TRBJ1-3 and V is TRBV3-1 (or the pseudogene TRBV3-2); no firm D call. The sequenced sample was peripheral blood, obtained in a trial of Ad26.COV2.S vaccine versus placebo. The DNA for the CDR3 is TGTGCCAGCAGCCGGGAAGGGACTGGAAACACCATATATTTT. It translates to CASSREGTGNTIYF.